A single sample is the source of the 7 T cell receptor beta chains below, sequenced in a study of early T cells in non-severe SARS-CoV-2 infection. Via MiXCR, TCRdb re-called the 5' RACE reads, giving one row per CDR3 protein. Among 45,000 to 75,000 distinct CDR3 sequences, 5.6% were seen once, and the ten largest hold approximately 6.3%. The sequenced sample consisted of whole blood. These receptors were collected from an adult who was a healthcare worker with PCR-confirmed SARS-CoV-2 infection or an uninfected control (not recorded which).

This clonotype was recorded many times. The rearrangement joins TRBV7-2 to TRBJ1-5; 8 bases align to TRBD1. The ends lost 6 bases at V and 6 bases at J; junction bases unmatched: 4. The CDR3 contains 13 residues. Per the germline V gene, CDR1 is SGHTA and CDR2 is FQGNSA. CDR3 DNA: TGTGCCAGCAGTTATGACAGGGGTCAGCCCCAGCATTTT. Translating gives CASSYDRGQPQHF. Supplemented by reference TRBV7-2 and TRBJ1-5, the full variable domain reads GAGVSQSPSNKVTEKGKDVELRCDPISGHTALYWYRQSLGQGLEFLIYFQGNSAPDKSGLPSDRFSAERTGGSVSTLTIQRTQQEDSAVYLCASSYDRGQPQHFGDGTRLSIL.

The chain joins TRBV6-2 or TRBV6-3 to TRBJ2-4; D not resolved. Trimming cost V 2 bases and J 1 base, with 9 bases left between them. CDR1 is MNHEY and CDR2 is SVGEGT in the germline V gene. This CDR3 is built from 15 residues. CDR3 sequence (DNA): TGTGCCAGCAGTTACGTCGGGCCCGCCAAAAACATTCAGTACTTC. It yields the protein CASSYVGPAKNIQYF.

This clonotype came up many times. This chain joins TRBV5-1 and TRBJ2-5; unclear D gene. Germline V CDR1 and CDR2: SGHRS, YFSETQ. V lost 1 base and J 4 bases, leaving 5 bases between the germline ends. The CDR3 runs to 12 residues. The CDR3 spells CASSLTRETQYF. CDR3 in DNA: TGCGCCAGCAGCTTGACCAGAGAGACCCAGTACTTC.

At least ten counts were recorded for this clonotype. V and J are TRBV13 and TRBJ1-1; 7 bases are shared with TRBD1. After removal of 2 bases from V and 10 bases from J, the junction contained 4 bases not matched to a gene. There are 12 residues in the CDR3. The germline gives CDR1 PRHDT, CDR2 FYEKMQ (reference sequence). CDR3 in DNA: TGTGCCAGCAGCTTACAGGACAGGCGAGCTTTCTTT. Protein: CASSLQDRRAFF. Full variable domain (outside the CDR3, taken from reference TRBV13 and TRBJ1-1): AAGVIQSPRHLIKEKRETATLKCYPIPRHDTVYWYQQGPGQDPQFLISFYEKMQSDKGSIPDRFSAQQFSDYHSELNMSSLELGDSALYFCASSLQDRRAFFGQGTRLTVV.

V and J are TRBV20-1 and TRBJ2-1; D is uncertain. The V and J ends lost 5 bases and 4 bases respectively, with 6 bases between them. The CDR3 sequence is 11 residues long. Germline V gene lookup returns CDR1 DFQATT and CDR2 SNEGSKA (reference sequence). Written as DNA, the CDR3 is TGCAGTGCTCCAAAATACAATGAGCAGTTCTTC. Translating gives CSAPKYNEQFF.

This clonotype occurred many times. The gene calls are TRBV6-1 and TRBJ1-5; D possibly corresponds to TRBD1 (6 bases). Trimming took off 4 bases at V and 5 bases at J, with 15 bases between the two ends. The germline gives CDR1 MNHNS, CDR2 SASEGT. This CDR3 region has 15 residues. CDR3 coding DNA: TGTGCCAGCAGTGGCAACAGGGTACCGGATCAGCCCCAGCATTTT. Amino acid sequence: CASSGNRVPDQPQHF.

This clonotype was detected many times. J is TRBJ2-7 and V is TRBV7-8, with D possibly TRBD2 on 5 matching bases. Germline V lookup: CDR1 SGHVS, CDR2 FQNEAQ. The CDR3 sequence is 14 residues long. Between the trimmed V and J ends, which lost 5 bases and 3 bases, there was a span of 14 bases. CDR3 region: CASSRASGSYEQYF. CDR3 DNA sequence: TGTGCCAGCAGCAGGGCTTCGGGGAGCTACGAGCAGTACTTC.